Below are 24 T cell receptor beta chains sequenced from a single sample in a study of blood T cells in healthy people across ages. A J-beta primer mix and a sample-barcoded 5' primer were used in a second PCR of roughly 7 to 12 cycles. TCRdb reprocessed the 5' RACE reads with MiXCR, giving one entry per CDR3 protein. The data contain 700,000 or so distinct CDR3 sequences, about a fifth of them singletons. The sample was blood. The source is a man in his 70s in good health.

This clonotype was recorded a few times. DNA of the CDR3: TGCGCCAGCAGCCAAGATATGATTCTCGGACAGTTTCGTCTAGGACCCTACGAGCAGTACGTC. Its protein is CASSQDMILGQFRLGPYEQYV. V usage is TRBV4-3 and J usage is TRBJ2-5, with D possibly TRBD1 on 6 matching bases. The better agreement between TRBJ2-7 and the DNA end casts doubt on the J call. This CDR3 has 21 residues. Germline V CDR1 and CDR2: LGHNA, YSLEER.

This clonotype was seen more than once but under ten times. J is TRBJ2-5 and V is TRBV4-3, with 9 bases lining up with TRBD2. CDR1 is LGHNA, CDR2 YSLEER, per germline. Trimming took 4 bases from V and 0 from J; bases not matched to a gene: 6. The CDR3 has 16 amino acids. CDR3 residues: CASSPGLALYQETQYF. The DNA for the CDR3 is TGCGCCAGCAGCCCAGGACTAGCGTTGTACCAAGAGACCCAGTACTTC.

This clonotype was seen only a few times. The chain employs TRBV20-1 and TRBJ1-2; TRBD1 matches at 8 bases. Germline values: CDR1 DFQATT, CDR2 SNEGSKA (reference sequence). V gave up 3 bases and J gave up 3 bases; unmatched junction bases: 9. This CDR3 is 15 amino acids long. The CDR3 sequence: CSASLGQGRDYGYTF. The CDR3 coding sequence is TGCAGTGCTAGCCTTGGACAGGGAAGGGACTATGGCTACACCTTC.

This clonotype was seen a handful of times. The rearrangement joins TRBV5-5 to TRBJ1-2, with D unresolved. From germline, CDR1 is SGHKS and CDR2 YYEKEE (reference sequence). Trimming removed 1 base from V and 9 bases from J, with 13 bases in between. This CDR3 region has 13 residues. The CDR3 DNA reads TGTGCCAGCAGCTTGAGCCTATTACGAAGCTACACCTTC. This encodes CASSLSLLRSYTF. Looking up the rest from reference TRBV5-5 and TRBJ1-2 gives the full variable domain: DAGVTQSPTHLIKTRGQQVTLRCSPISGHKSVSWYQQVLGQGPQFIFQYYEKEERGRGNFPDRFSARQFPNYSSELNVNALLLGDSALYLCASSLSLLRSYTFGSGTRLTVV.

The chain joins TRBV11-2 to TRBJ2-7; D might be TRBD1 (5 bases). Germline lookup yields CDR1 SGHAT and CDR2 FQNNGV. The CDR3 spans 13 residues. Trimming removed 5 bases from V and 0 bases from J, with 8 bases in between. The CDR3 DNA is TGTGCCAGCAGCCCAGGGCCCTCCTACGAGCAGTACTTC. Protein: CASSPGPSYEQYF.

This clonotype has just a few counts. This chain links TRBV19 with TRBJ2-3; TRBD1 aligns across 11 bases. V trimming: 6 bases; J trimming: 6 bases; junction bases outside the gene matches: 14. This CDR3 comprises 17 residues. Looked up from germline, CDR1 is LNHDA and CDR2 is SQIVND (reference sequence). CDR3 region: CASSSRRTGGFSDTQYF. The CDR3 DNA reads TGTGCCAGTAGCTCGCGGAGGACAGGGGGCTTTAGTGATACGCAGTATTTT.

The V gene is TRBV7-3, the J gene TRBJ2-3, with a weak D call TRBD2 (5 bases). V lost 9 bases and J lost 0, with 16 bases in between. Germline V gene data show CDR1 as SGHTA and CDR2 as FQGTGA. CDR3 length equals 15 residues. DNA for the CDR3: TGTGCCAGTGGTTTAACGGGAACTAGCACAGATACGCAGTATTTT. This sequence encodes CASGLTGTSTDTQYF.

The V call is TRBV6-2 or TRBV6-3, the J call TRBJ2-7; D possibly uses TRBD1 or TRBD2 (5 bases each). The CDR3 loop spans 16 amino acids. V was pared by 4 bases and J by 0 bases, with 16 bases between. CDR1 and CDR2 from the germline V gene are MNHEY and SVGEGT. CDR3 nucleotide sequence: TGTGCCAGCAGTTTAGCCGGGACGGTGAGCTCCTACGAGCAGTACTTC. It translates to CASSLAGTVSSYEQYF.

The CDR3: CASSLAGANEKLFF. The CDR3, as DNA: TGCGCCAGCAGCCTAGCAGGGGCGAATGAAAAACTGTTTTTT. This chain joins TRBV5-1 and TRBJ1-4; the D gene is possibly TRBD1 (6 bases). This CDR3 has 14 residues. CDR1 is SGHRS and CDR2 is YFSETQ in the germline V gene. The germline V and J ends were trimmed by 4 bases and 5 bases, with 12 bases remaining between them.

This clonotype appeared a few times. The genes are TRBV7-9 and TRBJ1-5; a possible D gene is TRBD1 (6 bases). The ends were cut back, 0 bases at V and 0 bases at J, with 12 bases in the middle. CDR1 is SEHNR, CDR2 FQNEAQ, per germline (reference sequence). CDR3 length equals 17 residues. The CDR3 spells CASSLAPPGASNQPQHF. As DNA, the CDR3 is TGTGCCAGCAGCTTAGCGCCGCCAGGGGCTAGCAATCAGCCCCAGCATTTT.

The chain is built from TRBV10-3 and TRBJ1-2; tentative D call: TRBD1 (5 bases). The CDR3 has 14 amino acids. CDR1 is ENHRY, CDR2 SYGVKD, per germline. Trimming took off 5 bases at V and 3 bases at J, with 13 bases between the two ends. The CDR3 sequence is CAISPVTAHYGYTF. The DNA of the CDR3 is TGTGCCATCAGTCCCGTGACAGCCCACTATGGCTACACCTTC.

The V gene is TRBV20-1, the J gene TRBJ1-1, with D possibly being TRBD1 (6 bases). Germline loops: CDR1 DFQATT, CDR2 SNEGSKA (reference sequence). This CDR3 is built from 13 residues. The V gene lost 0 bases and the J gene lost 11 bases, with 16 bases spanning the gap. CDR3 sequence: CSARDPPGAGAFF. Here the CDR3 DNA reads TGCAGTGCTAGAGACCCCCCGGGGGCTGGGGCTTTCTTT.

Only a few counts were recorded for this clonotype. V is TRBV19 and J is TRBJ2-1, with a tentative D call TRBD1 (6 bases). The CDR3 consists of 14 residues. V lost 5 bases and J lost 2, with 10 bases in between. CDR1 is LNHDA, CDR2 SQIVND, per germline (reference sequence). Here the CDR3 reads CASSEGDAYNEQFF. CDR3 DNA: TGTGCCAGTAGTGAGGGGGACGCCTACAATGAGCAGTTCTTC.

The CDR3 sequence: CASSTEGTRGFGYTF. The CDR3 nucleotides are TGCGCCAGCAGCACCGAGGGGACCAGGGGGTTTGGCTACACCTTC. The chain employs TRBV5-1 and TRBJ1-2; TRBD1 aligns across 7 bases. V lost 4 bases, J lost 7 bases, and 13 bases stayed unmatched. This CDR3 spans 15 amino acids. Germline assignment: CDR1 SGHRS and CDR2 YFSETQ. Variable domain in full (rest from reference TRBV5-1 and TRBJ1-2): KAGVTQTPRYLIKTRGQQVTLSCSPISGHRSVSWYQQTPGQGLQFLFEYFSETQRNKGNFPGRFSGRQFSNSRSEMNVSTLELGDSALYLCASSTEGTRGFGYTFGSGTRLTVV.

This rearrangement joins TRBV12-3 or TRBV12-4 to TRBJ2-7, with D perhaps assigned TRBD1 or TRBD2 (7 bases each). Between the trimmed V and J ends, which lost 3 bases and 4 bases, there was a span of 13 bases. CDR3 length: 14 amino acids. The CDR3 spells CASSFGRGGYEQYF. CDR3 DNA: TGTGCCAGCAGTTTCGGCAGGGGGGGGTACGAGCAGTACTTC.

This clonotype has a handful of counts. The J gene is TRBJ2-7, the V gene TRBV5-6; a possible D gene is TRBD2 (5 bases). Germline CDR1 reads SGHDT; CDR2 reads YYEEEE. The CDR3 is made up of 12 amino acids. V was pared by 4 bases and J by 4 bases, with 9 bases between. CDR3 sequence (DNA): TGTGCCAGCAGCGTGACTACATACGAGCAGTACTTC. It is translated as CASSVTTYEQYF.

The V call is TRBV18, the J call TRBJ2-5; D perhaps matches TRBD1 (8 bases). This CDR3 comprises 16 residues. Germline assignment: CDR1 KGHSH and CDR2 LQKENI. Between the trimmed V and J ends, which lost 6 bases and 5 bases, there was a span of 22 bases. The CDR3 reads CASSRYQGQGGETQYF. The DNA for the CDR3 is TGTGCCAGCTCTCGATACCAAGGACAGGGAGGGGAGACCCAGTACTTC.

This clonotype showed up just a few times. V gene TRBV7-6 combines with J gene TRBJ1-1; the D is unclear. CDR1 is SGHVS and CDR2 is FNYEAQ in the germline V gene. V lost 2 bases and J 1 base, leaving 8 bases between the germline ends. The CDR3 totals 14 residues. CDR3 amino acids: CASSLNTQNTEAFF. The CDR3 DNA is TGTGCCAGCAGCTTAAACACCCAGAACACTGAAGCTTTCTTT.

This clonotype was seen ten or more times. This rearrangement joins TRBV24-1 to TRBJ2-1, with D tentatively TRBD1 (5 bases). Trimming shortened V by 2 bases and J by 9 bases, and 13 bases separated the two germline ends. The length of the CDR3 is 14 residues. Germline CDR1 and CDR2: KGHDR and SFDVKD. The CDR3 DNA is TGTGCCACCAGTGATTGGGGCCAAGAAGGTGAGCAGTTCTTC. Translating it yields CATSDWGQEGEQFF.

The chain links TRBV4-3 to TRBJ2-2, with 10 bases identical to TRBD2. The CDR3 extends over 16 amino acids. Germline V gives CDR1 LGHNA, CDR2 YSLEER. Trimming removed 1 base from V and 1 base from J; junction bases left unmatched: 0. The CDR3 DNA reads as TGCGCCAGCAGCCAAGGGACTAGCGGGAACACCGGGGAGCTGTTTTTT. It yields the protein CASSQGTSGNTGELFF.

The chain is built from TRBV20-1 and TRBJ2-4; the D gene is possibly TRBD2 (5 bases). Trimming took 4 bases from V and 0 from J, leaving 10 bases between them. CDR1 is DFQATT and CDR2 is SNEGSKA in the germline V gene (reference sequence). The CDR3 spans 14 residues. The CDR3 DNA follows: TGCAGTGCTATGGCGGGCCTAGCCAAAAACATTCAGTACTTC. It codes for CSAMAGLAKNIQYF.

This clonotype occurred a few times. CDR3: CASSLSPDSYGYTF. The CDR3 DNA reads as TGTGCCAGCAGCCTAAGCCCGGACAGCTATGGCTACACCTTC. J is TRBJ1-2 and V is TRBV5-6; TRBD1 is a possible D gene (6 bases). V gave up 4 bases and J gave up 4 bases, with 14 bases separating them. This CDR3 is 14 amino acids long. Germline V gene lookup returns CDR1 SGHDT and CDR2 YYEEEE.

This clonotype has just a few counts. Without the conserved terminal phenylalanine or tryptophan, this CDR3 likely stems from a read error. The chain employs TRBV7-9 and TRBJ2-5; D is perhaps TRBD1 or TRBD2 (5 bases each). Germline CDR1 reads SEHNR; CDR2 reads FQNEAQ (reference sequence). The CDR3 is 15 amino acids. Trimming took off 1 base at V and 11 bases at J, with 20 bases between the two ends. DNA of the CDR3: TGTGCCAGCAGCTTAGTTCCGGGACGTCACCAAGAGCAGTACGTC. Encoded protein: CASSLVPGRHQEQYV.

The gene calls are TRBV6-1 and TRBJ2-5; D unresolved. Germline V CDR1 and CDR2: MNHNS, SASEGT. CDR3 length equals 15 residues. Trimming stripped 5 bases from V and 5 bases from J, with 18 bases between. The CDR3 region is CASSPLRSHWETQYF. CDR3 nucleotides: TGTGCCAGCAGTCCTCTGCGGTCCCACTGGGAGACCCAGTACTTC.